Shown below are 27 T cell receptor beta chains from a single sample sequenced in a study of cytomegalovirus exposure and HLA in healthy donors. The PCR was carried out with 60 Vbeta primers and 13 Jbeta primers. Sequenced by immunoSEQ multiplex PCR; TCRdb stores in-frame clones only, minus some. The sample lists some 150,000 clones; approximately 79% were seen once. Source material: PBMCs. Receptor source: a woman aged 25-40 years in good health and CMV-seronegative.

The V call is TRBV6-1, the J call TRBJ1-5; D is ambiguous. The CDR3 spans 17 residues. Trimming left V 4 bases short and J 2 bases short, with 18 bases between. Germline assignment: CDR1 MNHNS and CDR2 SASEGT. For the CDR3, the DNA is TGTGCCAGCAGTGGGAGAGGGATGAGGTTTGGCAATCAGCCCCAGCATTTT. This encodes CASSGRGMRFGNQPQHF.

The chain combines TRBV6-6 with TRBJ2-3, with D maybe TRBD1 (5 bases). V gave up 5 bases and J gave up 0 bases, with 12 bases separating them. Germline loops: CDR1 MNHNY, CDR2 SVGAGI (reference sequence). The CDR3 totals 15 residues. CDR3 bases: TGTGCCAGCAGTCCGCAGGGTGCTAGCACAGATACGCAGTATTTT. Its translation: CASSPQGASTDTQYF.

The sample holds one count of this clone. This chain joins TRBV7-9 and TRBJ1-1; D may be TRBD1 (5 bases). Germline CDR1 reads SEHNR; CDR2 reads FQNEAQ (reference sequence). The length of the CDR3 is 15 residues. Trimming stripped 5 bases from V and 2 bases from J, with 15 bases between. CDR3 bases: TGTGCCAGCAGCCCCGGGGGGACGGCAAACACTGAAGCTTTCTTT. Translating gives CASSPGGTANTEAFF.

This clone has a handful of counts. This chain's CDR3 is CASSYLASGGADEQFF. CDR3 DNA: TGTGCCAGCAGTTACTTGGCCAGCGGGGGGGCAGATGAGCAGTTCTTC. The V gene is TRBV6-6, the J gene TRBJ2-1, with 10 bases lining up with TRBD2. V dropped 1 base and J dropped 8; count of bases not matched to a gene: 8. Germline CDR1 reads MNHNY; CDR2 reads SVGAGI (reference sequence). The CDR3 length is 16 residues.

The gene calls are TRBV29-1 and TRBJ1-2; a weak D match, TRBD1 (5 bases). CDR1 SQVTM and CDR2 ANQGSEA come from the germline V gene. The CDR3 is 14 amino acids. V lost 2 bases to trimming and J lost 7 bases, with 17 bases between them. The CDR3 protein is CSVELGVGGVGYTF. In nucleotides, the CDR3 is TGCAGCGTTGAATTGGGGGTGGGGGGGGTTGGCTACACCTTC.

This chain joins TRBV7-6 and TRBJ2-2, with 9 positions matching TRBD1. Germline V gene lookup returns CDR1 SGHVS and CDR2 FNYEAQ. The CDR3 contains 18 residues. V was clipped by 4 bases and J by 0 bases; unmatched bases: 9. This chain's CDR3 is CASSSGMGTGPNTGELFF. The CDR3 DNA is TGTGCCAGCAGCTCAGGGATGGGGACAGGGCCGAACACCGGGGAGCTGTTTTTT.

CDR3 residues: CASSFVAGLAGGNEQYF. CDR3 DNA: TGTGCCAGCAGCTTCGTGGCGGGACTAGCGGGAGGTAACGAGCAGTACTTC. V is TRBV7-2 and J is TRBJ2-7, with 15 nucleotides matching TRBD2. Trimming removed 3 bases from V and 5 bases from J; junction bases left unmatched: 8. The germline CDR1 and CDR2 sequences are SGHTA and FQGNSA. The CDR3 covers 17 residues.

The chain joins TRBV29-1 to TRBJ2-5; a weak D match, TRBD2 (6 bases). The CDR3 runs 13 residues. Germline V gives CDR1 SQVTM, CDR2 ANQGSEA. Trimming shortened V by 7 bases and J by 5 bases, and 17 bases separated the two germline ends. The CDR3 DNA is TGCAGCGCCCGCTGGAGGGCCGGGGAGACCCAGTACTTC. Protein product: CSARWRAGETQYF.

This clone is a singleton in its sample. The chain has TRBV6-1 and TRBJ2-5; tentatively, D is TRBD1 (5 bases). V shed 4 bases and J shed 4 bases, with 10 bases lying between them. The CDR3 covers 13 residues. Germline V lookup: CDR1 MNHNS, CDR2 SASEGT. The chain's CDR3 is CASSGTLRETQYF. The CDR3 nucleotides read TGTGCCAGCAGTGGGACACTGCGAGAGACCCAGTACTTC.

The chain links TRBV10-3 to TRBJ2-7, with no clear D. Germline-derived CDR1 and CDR2 are ENHRY and SYGVKD. This CDR3 region has 15 residues. Trimming removed 5 bases from V and 2 bases from J, with 16 bases in between. As DNA, the CDR3 is TGTGCCATCAGTAACGTCATGCTTGGAGCCTACGAGCAGTACTTC. Translating it yields CAISNVMLGAYEQYF.

V usage is TRBV6-1 and J usage is TRBJ1-3; no definite D call. In germline, CDR1 is MNHNS, CDR2 SASEGT. This CDR3 has 12 amino acids. The germline V and J ends were trimmed by 8 bases and 2 bases, with 7 bases remaining between them. The chain's CDR3 is CASGGTGNTIYF. The CDR3 bases are TGTGCCAGCGGAGGGACTGGAAACACCATATATTTT.

The genes are TRBV9 and TRBJ2-1, with 10 bases identical to TRBD1. Trimming took 3 bases from V and 0 from J; bases not matched to a gene: 15. Looked up from germline, CDR1 is SGDLS and CDR2 is YYNGEE. The CDR3 sequence is 20 residues long. The CDR3 DNA reads as TGTGCCAGCAGCGATCCCGTGACAGGGGGCAGGTTCCTCTCCTACAATGAGCAGTTCTTC. Translation gives CASSDPVTGGRFLSYNEQFF.

V usage is TRBV13 and J usage is TRBJ2-3, with 13 bases matching TRBD2. CDR1 and CDR2 (germline): PRHDT, FYEKMQ (reference sequence). The junction had 4 bases not matched to a gene; V was cut back by 4 bases and J by 6 bases. This CDR3 is 15 amino acids long. In nucleotides, the CDR3 is TGTGCCAGCAGCTCAGGACTAGCGGGAGTGGATACGCAGTATTTT. Its protein is CASSSGLAGVDTQYF. Full variable domain (missing parts from reference TRBV13 and TRBJ2-3): AAGVIQSPRHLIKEKRETATLKCYPIPRHDTVYWYQQGPGQDPQFLISFYEKMQSDKGSIPDRFSAQQFSDYHSELNMSSLELGDSALYFCASSSGLAGVDTQYFGPGTRLTVL.

This chain links TRBV9 with TRBJ2-3, with D uncertain. The CDR3 runs to 13 residues. Trimming took off 3 bases at V and 0 bases at J, with 5 bases between the two ends. Germline V gives CDR1 SGDLS, CDR2 YYNGEE. CDR3 coding DNA: TGTGCCAGCAGCGGTCCTAGCACAGATACGCAGTATTTT. Its translation: CASSGPSTDTQYF.

The chain is built from TRBV7-9 and TRBJ1-2, with a weak D call TRBD1 (6 bases). V was shortened by 1 base and J by 4 bases, with 10 bases between the two germline ends. The V gene's germline CDR1 is SEHNR and CDR2 FQNEAQ (reference sequence). The CDR3 contains 14 residues. The CDR3 loop reads CASSLVDSGYGYTF. CDR3 nucleotides: TGTGCCAGCAGCTTAGTGGACAGCGGCTATGGCTACACCTTC.

The chain is built from TRBV27 and TRBJ1-1; 9 bases are a match to TRBD1. Germline CDR1 and CDR2: MNHEY and SMNVEV (reference sequence). The trim removed 4 bases at V and 4 bases at J, leaving 4 bases unmatched. This CDR3 has 14 residues. CDR3: CASSSGTGLTEAFF. As DNA, the CDR3 is TGTGCCAGCAGTTCCGGGACAGGGCTCACTGAAGCTTTCTTT.

Note on this clone: At one end the junction does not follow the germline gene, possibly because of a read error. J is TRBJ1-1 and V is TRBV7-3; tentative D call: TRBD1 (6 bases). The germline gives CDR1 SGHTA, CDR2 FQGTGA. CDR3 length: 17 amino acids. DNA for the CDR3: TGTTCCAGCAGCCCTACCGGGACATATCCCCTGAACACTGAAGCTTTCTTT. Its translation is CSSSPTGTYPLNTEAFF.

The chain links TRBV7-2 to TRBJ1-2, with D possibly matching TRBD1 (6 bases). CDR3 size: 15 residues. Germline CDR1 and CDR2: SGHTA and FQGNSA. Trimming stripped 3 bases from V and 6 bases from J, with 17 bases between. The CDR3 sequence is CASSFTTGRGDGYTF. The CDR3 DNA sequence: TGTGCCAGCAGCTTCACTACAGGGAGGGGGGATGGCTACACCTTC.

The chain combines TRBV7-9 with TRBJ2-7, with a weak D call TRBD2 (5 bases). The CDR3 has 14 residues. CDR1 is SEHNR and CDR2 is FQNEAQ in the germline V gene (reference sequence). Trimming left V 1 base short and J 2 bases short, with 9 bases between. CDR3 amino acids: CASSLEDWPYEQYF. The CDR3 DNA sequence: TGTGCCAGCAGCTTAGAGGACTGGCCCTACGAGCAGTACTTC.

As DNA, the CDR3 is TGTGCCAGCAGTGAATTACAGGGGTATCAGCCCCAGCATTTT. This encodes CASSELQGYQPQHF. V is TRBV6-1 and J is TRBJ1-5; 7 bases align to TRBD1. CDR3 size: 14 residues. V was clipped by 2 bases and J by 5 bases; unmatched bases: 3. Per germline, CDR1 MNHNS and CDR2 SASEGT.

V is TRBV30 and J is TRBJ2-7, with 9 positions matching TRBD1. Germline loops: CDR1 GTSNPN, CDR2 SVGIG (reference sequence). This CDR3 region has 14 residues. V shed 5 bases, J shed 3 bases, and the junction held 8 bases outside the gene matches. The CDR3 region has the DNA TGTGCCTGGGGGTCCGGGACAGGGAACTACGAGCAGTACTTC. This sequence encodes CAWGSGTGNYEQYF.

The rearrangement joins TRBV28 to TRBJ1-2, with D perhaps TRBD1 (5 bases). The germline V gene encodes CDR1 MDHEN and CDR2 SYDVKM. The V end was cut by 3 bases, the J end by 3 bases, with 8 bases between. CDR3 length: 13 residues. This CDR3 reads CASSLGGDYGYTF. CDR3 bases: TGTGCCAGCAGTTTGGGAGGGGACTATGGCTACACCTTC.

The V call is TRBV19, the J call TRBJ2-7; D unclear. CDR3 length: 13 residues. Trimming took 5 bases from V and 2 from J, leaving 10 bases between them. CDR1 is LNHDA, CDR2 SQIVND, per germline (reference sequence). Written as DNA, the CDR3 is TGTGCCAGTAGTCCCGAGGAGACCTACGAGCAGTACTTC. Translated: CASSPEETYEQYF.

V usage is TRBV9 and J usage is TRBJ1-2; unclear D gene. This CDR3 is built from 13 residues. The germline V gene encodes CDR1 SGDLS and CDR2 YYNGEE. V lost 4 bases to trimming and J lost 3 bases, with 10 bases between them. The CDR3 region is CASSPPADYGYTF. The CDR3 region has the DNA TGTGCCAGCAGCCCTCCCGCGGACTATGGCTACACCTTC.

CDR3 nucleotide sequence: TGTGCCAGCAGCTTGTGGGGACGGGAGGACTACGAGCAGTACTTC. It codes for CASSLWGREDYEQYF. The chain carries TRBV5-6 and TRBJ2-5, with TRBD2 matching over 7 bases. The J call may not be correct, given that the DNA end is closer to TRBJ2-7. Looked up from germline, CDR1 is SGHDT and CDR2 is YYEEEE. The CDR3 length is 15 residues.

This chain connects TRBV5-4 to TRBJ2-5; D possibly corresponds to TRBD1 (7 bases). V was clipped by 4 bases and J by 1 base, with 17 bases between them. This CDR3 contains 16 residues. Germline assignment: CDR1 SGHNT and CDR2 YYREEE (reference sequence). CDR3 nucleotide sequence: TGTGCCAGCAGCCAGGGGGGACAAGCAGTCCAAGAGACCCAGTACTTC. It encodes CASSQGGQAVQETQYF. The whole variable domain, filled in from reference TRBV5-4 and TRBJ2-5, reads ETGVTQSPTHLIKTRGQQVTLRCSSQSGHNTVSWYQQALGQGPQFIFQYYREEENGRGNFPPRFSGLQFPNYSSELNVNALELDDSALYLCASSQGGQAVQETQYFGPGTRLLVL.

The chain joins TRBV4-3 to TRBJ2-3; D gene uncertain. The germline V and J ends were trimmed by 0 bases and 2 bases, with 9 bases remaining between them. CDR3 length: 15 amino acids. Germline assignment: CDR1 LGHNA and CDR2 YSLEER. The CDR3 DNA sequence: TGCGCCAGCAGCCAAGATCTGGCTCACACAGATACGCAGTATTTT. As protein: CASSQDLAHTDTQYF.